These 17 T cell receptor beta chains were sequenced from one sample in a study of cytomegalovirus exposure and HLA in healthy donors. PCR amplification relied on 60 Vbeta primers (plus 13 Jbeta primers). Clones were sequenced by immunoSEQ multiplex PCR, and TCRdb holds only the in-frame ones, with some missing. The sample yields 100,000 to 150,000 clones, over 80% seen once. Material for sequencing was PBMCs. The receptors stem from a man aged 18 to 30 in good health and CMV-seropositive.

This chain uses TRBV5-6 with TRBJ1-2; D possibly corresponds to TRBD1 (6 bases). CDR3 length: 15 amino acids. The germline V gene has CDR1 SGHDT and CDR2 YYEEEE. Trimming took 0 bases from V and 3 from J, leaving 12 bases between them. The CDR3 spells CASSLVTGRDYGYTF. In DNA form, the CDR3 reads TGTGCCAGCAGCTTGGTTACAGGGAGGGACTATGGCTACACCTTC.

The chain is built from TRBV10-1 and TRBJ2-1; possibly TRBD1 for D (5 bases). Trimming shortened V by 3 bases and J by 7 bases, and 10 bases separated the two germline ends. This CDR3 contains 13 residues. Germline V gene lookup returns CDR1 WNHNN and CDR2 SYGVQD (reference sequence). CDR3 DNA: TGCGCCAGCAGTGAAGGGGTCGGTAATGAGCAGTTCTTC. Translation gives CASSEGVGNEQFF.

This rearrangement joins TRBV5-1 to TRBJ2-7; 9 positions match TRBD1. The CDR3 is made up of 16 amino acids. Germline V gene sequence: CDR1 SGHRS, CDR2 YFSETQ. V shed 4 bases, J shed 3 bases, and the junction held 11 bases outside the gene matches. CDR3 loop: CASSGTGYSGGYEQYF. Here the CDR3 DNA reads TGCGCCAGCAGCGGGACAGGGTATTCAGGGGGCTACGAGCAGTACTTC.

The rearrangement uses TRBV5-1 and TRBJ1-1; D is unresolved. This CDR3 comprises 14 residues. Germline V gene data show CDR1 as SGHRS and CDR2 as YFSETQ. Trimming shortened V by 0 bases and J by 1 base, and 7 bases separated the two germline ends. DNA for the CDR3: TGCGCCAGCAGCTTGGCGGCGGCGAACACTGAAGCTTTCTTT. This gives the protein CASSLAAANTEAFF.

The chain employs TRBV2 and TRBJ2-1; perhaps TRBD1 as D (6 bases). Germline-derived CDR1 and CDR2 are SNHLY and FYNNEI. The CDR3 is made up of 14 amino acids. Trimming removed 3 bases at V and 7 bases at J, with 13 bases between. The CDR3 nucleotides read TGTGCCAGCAGTGAGTGGGGGACAACGAATGAGCAGTTCTTC. Translation: CASSEWGTTNEQFF.

In the case of this clone: An end of the junction does not agree with germline; a read error may underlie this. The chain couples TRBV6-4 to TRBJ2-5, with D unclear. Germline CDR1 reads MRHNA; CDR2 reads SNTAGT. This CDR3 is 10 amino acids long. The CDR3 nucleotides are TGTGCCAGCCTCAGAGAGGCCCAGTACTTC. Protein product: CASLREAQYF.

This clone was seen just once. V usage is TRBV4-1 and J usage is TRBJ1-1; 8 bases line up with TRBD1. J lost 2 bases, V lost 6 bases, and 8 bases had no gene match. The CDR3 loop spans 15 amino acids. CDR1 MGHRA and CDR2 YSYEKL come from the germline V gene. The CDR3 here is CASSHPPGGNTEAFF. The CDR3 DNA follows: TGCGCCAGCAGTCATCCCCCAGGGGGCAACACTGAAGCTTTCTTT.

The chain uses TRBV5-6 and TRBJ2-7, with TRBD1 matching over 7 bases. V shed 7 bases, J shed 0 bases, and the junction held 10 bases outside the gene matches. Per germline, CDR1 SGHDT and CDR2 YYEEEE. CDR3 length: 15 residues. CDR3 nucleotide sequence: TGTGCCAGCCGTCGGCAGGGGGTACTCTCCTACGAGCAGTACTTC. It translates to CASRRQGVLSYEQYF.

This sequence joins TRBV28 and TRBJ2-5; D is unclear. CDR3 length: 14 residues. V was trimmed by 2 bases and J by 4 bases, leaving 11 bases between them. Germline assignment: CDR1 MDHEN and CDR2 SYDVKM. The CDR3 reads CASSLRVSGETQYF. CDR3 bases: TGTGCCAGCAGTTTACGGGTTAGTGGAGAGACCCAGTACTTC.

J is TRBJ2-7 and V is TRBV7-3, with a weak D call TRBD2 (6 bases). The length of the CDR3 is 14 residues. Trimming shortened V by 1 base and J by 0 bases, and 7 bases separated the two germline ends. Germline CDR1 reads SGHTA; CDR2 reads FQGTGA. The CDR3 DNA reads TGTGCCAGCAGCTTAAGCGGGGACTCCTACGAGCAGTACTTC. Translating it yields CASSLSGDSYEQYF.

This rearrangement joins TRBV27 to TRBJ2-7; D possibly corresponds to TRBD2 (6 bases). Per germline, CDR1 MNHEY and CDR2 SMNVEV (reference sequence). V was cut by 2 bases and J by 1 base, with 6 bases left in between. The CDR3 has 13 residues. CDR3 protein: CASSLGGSYEQYF. The CDR3 DNA reads as TGTGCCAGCAGTTTAGGGGGGTCCTACGAGCAGTACTTC.

This chain uses TRBV5-1 with TRBJ2-1, with 10 positions matching TRBD2. The CDR3 has 15 residues. Trimming took 0 bases from V and 9 from J; bases not matched to a gene: 6. Germline loops: CDR1 SGHRS, CDR2 YFSETQ. The CDR3 coding sequence is TGCGCCAGCAGCTTGGACAGCGGGGGGGCCGCTGAGCAGTTCTTC. This gives the protein CASSLDSGGAAEQFF.

The rearrangement joins TRBV11-2 to TRBJ2-7; weak D call: TRBD2 (5 bases). CDR3 length: 14 residues. The germline gives CDR1 SGHAT, CDR2 FQNNGV. V was trimmed by 5 bases and J by 3 bases, leaving 14 bases between them. The chain's CDR3 is CASSPIAGDYEQYF. The CDR3 DNA sequence: TGTGCCAGCAGCCCAATTGCGGGTGACTACGAGCAGTACTTC.

This sequence joins TRBV2 and TRBJ2-5, with 11 nucleotides matching TRBD1. Germline V gives CDR1 SNHLY, CDR2 FYNNEI. The CDR3 is made up of 17 amino acids. V was clipped by 4 bases and J by 2 bases; unmatched bases: 9. CDR3 sequence reads: CASSGRVWDRGQETQYF. CDR3 bases: TGTGCCAGCAGTGGGAGAGTATGGGACAGGGGGCAAGAGACCCAGTACTTC.

The chain recombines TRBV5-4 with TRBJ2-1; D remains unclear. Deletions cut 0 bases from V and 3 bases from J, with 4 bases between. The germline CDR1 and CDR2 sequences are SGHNT and YYREEE (reference sequence). The CDR3 loop spans 13 amino acids. CDR3 residues: CASSLDSYNEQFF. Here the CDR3 DNA reads TGTGCCAGCAGCTTGGACAGCTACAATGAGCAGTTCTTC.

The chain has TRBV19 and TRBJ1-1; D may be TRBD1 (6 bases). CDR3 length: 16 residues. CDR1 LNHDA and CDR2 SQIVND come from the germline V gene (reference sequence). V was clipped by 5 bases and J by 1 base, with 17 bases between them. DNA for the CDR3: TGTGCCAGTAGTCAGCAAAATTGGGACAAGAACACTGAAGCTTTCTTT. Its translation is CASSQQNWDKNTEAFF.

The chain is built from TRBV27 and TRBJ2-1; 10 nucleotides align to TRBD2. J gave up 6 bases and V 5 bases, and 7 bases lay outside the gene matches. CDR3 size: 15 residues. Germline loops: CDR1 MNHEY, CDR2 SMNVEV (reference sequence). DNA of the CDR3: TGTGCCAGCAGTCGGAGCGGGGGGGAGTCCAATGAGCAGTTCTTC. Translation gives CASSRSGGESNEQFF.